This T cell receptor (beta chain) was sequenced for a study of T cells in Graves' hyperthyroidism and ophthalmopathy. Study-level information: Peripheral blood was acquired at first diagnosis, ahead of any therapy whatsoever.

This CDR3 contains 17 residues. Germline V gene sequence: CDR1 MDHEN, CDR2 SYDVKM. V was pared by 3 bases and J by 3 bases, with 19 bases between. The table lists this clonotype with many counts. It was RNA transcripts that yielded the amplified TCR beta CDR3 regions. Researchers ran a first-round RT-PCR on the TCR CDR3 using the HTBI primer set. MiXCR, run by TCRdb on the multiplex PCR reads, gives a single entry per CDR3 protein. In the table there are 700,000 or so distinct CDR3 sequences, about 17% of which are singletons. The sequenced sample was blood. V usage is TRBV28 and J usage is TRBJ2-3; the D gene is possibly TRBD2 (6 bases). The source of this sequence is a man between 18 and 29 years old with Graves' hyperthyroidism. The CDR3 loop is CASSLPRTNGSTDTQYF. The CDR3, as DNA: TGTGCCAGCAGTTTGCCCCGGACTAACGGGAGTACAGATACGCAGTATTTT.